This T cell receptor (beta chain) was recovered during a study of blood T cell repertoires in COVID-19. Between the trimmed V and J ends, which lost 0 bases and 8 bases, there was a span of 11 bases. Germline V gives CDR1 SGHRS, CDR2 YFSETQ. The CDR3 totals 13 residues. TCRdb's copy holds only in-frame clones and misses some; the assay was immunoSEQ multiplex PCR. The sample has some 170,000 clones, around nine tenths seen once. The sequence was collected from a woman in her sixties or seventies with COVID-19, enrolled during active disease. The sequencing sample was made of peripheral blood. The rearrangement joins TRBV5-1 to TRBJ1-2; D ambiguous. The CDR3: CASSLVEGGGYTF. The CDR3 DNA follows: TGCGCCAGCAGCTTGGTGGAGGGAGGCGGCTACACCTTC. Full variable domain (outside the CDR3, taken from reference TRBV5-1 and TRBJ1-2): KAGVTQTPRYLIKTRGQQVTLSCSPISGHRSVSWYQQTPGQGLQFLFEYFSETQRNKGNFPGRFSGRQFSNSRSEMNVSTLELGDSALYLCASSLVEGGGYTFGSGTRLTVV.